This is a list of T cell receptor beta chains from one sample in a study of cytomegalovirus exposure and HLA in healthy donors. Clones were read by immunoSEQ multiplex PCR, and TCRdb kept only the in-frame ones, dropping some. This sample has roughly 190,000 clones, with 60% to 85% found just once. Source material: PBMCs. The receptors shown here come from a middle-aged woman in good health and CMV-seronegative. CDR3s include the opening cysteine and the closing phenylalanine or tryptophan. Fields, in order: D gene, V gene, clone size, J gene, CDR3 DNA, CDR3 protein. D genes are given only for firm matches. Some rows mark clone size as missing; the rest say once, few, many or name a class of expanded clone.

TRBD2	TRBV7-2	-	TRBJ2-1	TGTGCCAGCAGCTTAGTCGGGACTAGCGGGAATGAGCAGTTCTTC	CASSLVGTSGNEQFF
TRBD2	TRBV30	many	TRBJ2-1	TGTGCCTGGAGCGGACTAGCGGGAGGGCGTGAGCAGTTCTTC	CAWSGLAGGREQFF
-	TRBV11-3	-	TRBJ2-3	TGTGCCAGCAGCTTAGTCAGCGGTAACACAGATACGCAGTATTTT	CASSLVSGNTDTQYF
TRBD1	TRBV12-5	-	TRBJ2-2	TGTGCTAGTGGTTTGGGGACAGGGTCCGGGGAGCTGTTTTTT	CASGLGTGSGELFF
-	TRBV13	-	TRBJ1-2	TGTGCCAGCAGCTTATACACTAGAGGTCCGCAAGATGGCTACACCTTC	CASSLYTRGPQDGYTF
TRBD1	TRBV11-3	-	TRBJ2-7	TGTGCCAGCAGCTTGGGGGACAGCCATTCGAAGCAGTACTTC	CASSLGDSHSKQYF
-	TRBV5-1	-	TRBJ1-1	TGCGCCAGCAGTCTACACTCGATACCAGGGGACACTGAAGCTTTCTTT	CASSLHSIPGDTEAFF
-	TRBV13	-	TRBJ1-5	TGTGCCAGCAGCTTGTCGGGATCTAATCAGCCCCAGCATTTT	CASSLSGSNQPQHF
-	TRBV6-5	-	TRBJ1-1	TGTGCCAGCAGGCTAAACTCCAGGGTTAACACTGAAGCTTTCTTT	CASRLNSRVNTEAFF
-	TRBV29-1	-	TRBJ1-5	TGCAGCGTTGTGGGCCAGGGTAGCAATCAGCCCCAGCATTTT	CSVVGQGSNQPQHF
TRBD1	TRBV28	few	TRBJ1-2	TGTGCCAGCAGTTTAGTAACCCAGGGGACAGGGGGTAGGGGCTACACCTTC	CASSLVTQGTGGRGYTF
TRBD1	TRBV5-6	many	TRBJ1-1	TGTGCCAGCAGCCAGACAGGGCTCGGAGCTTTCTTT	CASSQTGLGAFF
-	TRBV6-1	-	TRBJ1-3	TGTGCCAGCAGTGACGGTGTGAGCTCTGGAAACACCATATATTTT	CASSDGVSSGNTIYF
-	TRBV5-1	-	TRBJ2-3	TGCGCCAGCAGCTTGGCAGGGGTAGGAGATACGCAGTATTTT	CASSLAGVGDTQYF
TRBD2	TRBV4-1	-	TRBJ2-5	TGCGCCAGCAGTGGTCAAGGACTAGCGGCCTGGGGCCAGTACTTC	CASSGQGLAAWGQYF
TRBD1	TRBV29-1	-	TRBJ1-2	TGCAGCGTGGAACAGGGGTATGGCTACACCTTC	CSVEQGYGYTF
TRBD2	TRBV5-1	-	TRBJ2-3	TGCGCCAGCAGCTCCAGAAGGACTAGCAGCACAGATACGCAGTATTTT	CASSSRRTSSTDTQYF
-	TRBV30	-	TRBJ1-1	TGTGCCTGGAGTGGCCAGGGTCTGTTCGAAGCTTTCTTT	CAWSGQGLFEAFF
TRBD2	TRBV19	-	TRBJ2-1	TGTGCCAGCACAAGATGGGGAGGAGACCCCGGGACTAGCGGCAACAATGAGCAGTTCTTC	CASTRWGGDPGTSGNNEQFF
-	TRBV5-4	-	TRBJ2-1	TGTGCCAGCAGCTTGTGGGGGGTCTACAATGAGCAGTTCTTC	CASSLWGVYNEQFF
-	TRBV7-9	-	TRBJ1-1	TGTGCCAGCAGCTTAACTGATGCGAACACTGAAGCTTTCTTT	CASSLTDANTEAFF
TRBD2	TRBV10-3	few	TRBJ2-1	TGTGCCATCAGTGAGTCCCAGGCTAGCGGGTACAATGAGCAGTTCTTC	CAISESQASGYNEQFF
-	TRBV7-9	-	TRBJ1-1	TGTGCCAGCAGCTTTAATGCGGACAGCCCTGAAGCTTTCTTT	CASSFNADSPEAFF
-	TRBV30	-	TRBJ2-5	TGTGCCTGGAGTGGCACTATCAGGGCGTTTGCGACCCAGTACTTC	CAWSGTIRAFATQYF
-	TRBV10-3	-	TRBJ2-3	TGTGCCATCAGTCCAGGGTTCGGCGCAGATACGCAGTATTTT	CAISPGFGADTQYF
-	TRBV7-9	-	TRBJ1-1	TGTGCCAGCAGCTTGGGGGGGGACACTGAAGCTTTCTTT	CASSLGGDTEAFF
TRBD2	TRBV7-9	-	TRBJ2-3	TGTTCCAGCAGCCCAAGGGCGGGAGGAAGCACAGATACGCAGTATTTT	CSSSPRAGGSTDTQYF
TRBD1	TRBV6-1	-	TRBJ1-5	TGTGCCAGCAGTGAGACAGGGGGCGGTCAGCCCCAGCATTTT	CASSETGGGQPQHF
-	TRBV19	-	TRBJ1-5	TGTGCCAGTAGTATAGACAGGGAAGGCAATCAGCCCCAGCATTTT	CASSIDREGNQPQHF
TRBD1	TRBV9	-	TRBJ1-5	TGTGCCAGCGGCGGACAGGGGGATCAGCCCCAGCATTTT	CASGGQGDQPQHF
TRBD2	TRBV6-6	once	TRBJ2-3	TGTGCCAGCAGCCCTGCGGGACTAGCGAACACAGATACGCAGTATTTT	CASSPAGLANTDTQYF
-	TRBV25-1	-	TRBJ1-1	TGTGCCAGCAGTGAAGCAGGGAAAGTTGGAGCTTTCTTT	CASSEAGKVGAFF
-	TRBV19	-	TRBJ1-4	TGTGCCTCCCGGTCAAGTGGAGCAACTAATGAAAAACTGTTTTTT	CASRSSGATNEKLFF
-	TRBV5-8	-	TRBJ2-5	TGTGCCAGCAGCTTGTCGGGTGTGGCACGAGAGACCCAGTACTTC	CASSLSGVARETQYF
-	TRBV30	once	TRBJ2-7	TGTGCCTGGACCATACAGGGATCCTACGAGCAGTACTTC	CAWTIQGSYEQYF
-	TRBV7-9	-	TRBJ1-3	TGTGCCAGCAGCTATAAAGGGGGCTCTGGAAACACCATATATTTT	CASSYKGGSGNTIYF
-	TRBV11-3	-	TRBJ1-6	TGTGCCAGCAGCCAGGGTAGGGCCGGTGGTTCACCCCTCCACTTT	CASSQGRAGGSPLHF
TRBD1	TRBV18	-	TRBJ1-2	TGTGCCAGCTCACAGGGACAGAGCTACTATGGCTACACCTTC	CASSQGQSYYGYTF
-	TRBV18	-	TRBJ2-3	TGTGCCAGCTCACCGGAGTCCCGCACAGATACGCAGTATTTT	CASSPESRTDTQYF
-	TRBV5-6	-	TRBJ1-2	TGTGCCAGCAGCTTGGTGTCGAGGGGGGGGTATGGCTACACCTTC	CASSLVSRGGYGYTF
TRBD1	TRBV2	-	TRBJ1-6	TGTGCCAGCAGTGTCCGACAGGGGAGTTATAATTCACCCCTCCACTTT	CASSVRQGSYNSPLHF
TRBD2	TRBV13	-	TRBJ2-5	TGTGCCAGCAGCTTATTGACCGGGACTAGCGGGAGTAGGGAGACCCAGTACTTC	CASSLLTGTSGSRETQYF
-	TRBV6-4	few	TRBJ1-2	TGTGCCAGCAGTGCGGCGGCGGGGCCAAGGTCTGGCTACACCTTC	CASSAAAGPRSGYTF
-	TRBV5-8	-	TRBJ1-2	TGTGCCAGCACCCCCATGGGGCATAACTATGGCTACACCTTC	CASTPMGHNYGYTF
TRBD2	TRBV19	-	TRBJ2-3	TGTGCCAGTAGCATAAAGACTAGCCGACTACGCACAGATACGCAGTATTTT	CASSIKTSRLRTDTQYF
-	TRBV12-2	-	TRBJ2-7	TGTGCAAGTCGCTTAATCCTAGACAGGGGGCTCGACGAGCAGTACTTC	CASRLILDRGLDEQYF
TRBD1	TRBV18	-	TRBJ1-4	TGTGCCAGCTCACCAGGGGACAGGTCAAATGAAAAACTGTTTTTT	CASSPGDRSNEKLFF
-	TRBV27	-	TRBJ1-1	TGTGCCAGCAGTCCGCCGGGAGGCAACACTGAAGCTTTCTTT	CASSPPGGNTEAFF
TRBD1	TRBV19	-	TRBJ1-5	TGTGCCAGTGGACAGGGAGGGAATCAGCCCCAGCATTTT	CASGQGGNQPQHF
TRBD1	TRBV4-3	-	TRBJ1-4	TGCGCCAGCAGCCAAGGGGAGGGACAGGGGACTGAAAAACTGTTTTTT	CASSQGEGQGTEKLFF